These T cell receptor beta chains were read from a single sample in a study of cytomegalovirus exposure and HLA in healthy donors. Method: immunoSEQ multiplex PCR; TCRdb's copy keeps in-frame clones and lacks some. The repertoire holds approximately 150,000 clones, with around two thirds as singletons. The sequenced sample was PBMCs. These receptors were collected from a young man in good health and CMV-seropositive. The CDR3 runs from the conserved cysteine through the conserved F or W. A D gene is named only where the DNA matches it firmly. Expanded clones get a size class; other rows say once, few or many, or leave the size out.

TRBV4-1	NA	TRBJ2-2	NA	TGCGCCAGCAGCCAAGAAGGCTTAGCGGAACTGTCCGGGGAGCTGTTTTTT	CASSQEGLAELSGELFF
TRBV9	NA	TRBJ2-5	NA	TGTGCCAGCAGCGTTAGGGGTTTGCAGGAGACCCAGTACTTC	CASSVRGLQETQYF
TRBV5-1	NA	TRBJ2-1	TRBD1	TGCGCCAGCAGCTTGGACAGGGGCTCCTACAATGAGCAGTTCTTC	CASSLDRGSYNEQFF
TRBV27	NA	TRBJ2-7	NA	TGTGCCAGCAGTCCGAGGACAGTCGGATACTACGAGCAGTACTTC	CASSPRTVGYYEQYF
TRBV28	NA	TRBJ2-2	TRBD1	TGTGCCAGCAGTACTCCCCAAGGGGGCGCGTTCCTTCCCGGGGAGCTGTTTTTT	CASSTPQGGAFLPGELFF
TRBV6-5	NA	TRBJ1-2	NA	TGTGCCAGCAGTTCACCGGGTTCCAACTATGGCTACACCTTC	CASSSPGSNYGYTF
TRBV25-1	NA	TRBJ1-4	NA	TGTGCCAGCAGTGATGGGGGCCAGGGAGAAAAACTGTTTTTT	CASSDGGQGEKLFF
TRBV27	few	TRBJ2-1	TRBD2	TGTGCCAGCAACCGAGCGGGAGGCTCCTACAATGAGCAGTTCTTC	CASNRAGGSYNEQFF
TRBV29-1	NA	TRBJ2-7	NA	TGCAGCGTTGAAGGGCAGGCCTACGAGCAGTACTTC	CSVEGQAYEQYF
TRBV5-1	NA	TRBJ2-1	NA	TGCGCCAGCAGCCCGGAGGTTCGGTATGAGCAGTTCTTC	CASSPEVRYEQFF
TRBV4-2	NA	TRBJ2-1	TRBD2	TGTGCCAGCAGCCAAGAAGGACTAGCGGGAAATTCCTACAATGAGCAGTTCTTC	CASSQEGLAGNSYNEQFF
TRBV6-5	NA	TRBJ2-5	TRBD1	TGTGCCAGCAGCAGACAGGGGGGAAAGGGAGAGACCCAGTACTTC	CASSRQGGKGETQYF
TRBV30	NA	TRBJ2-2	TRBD2	TGTGCCTGGTCCCGGGGGGTGGACACCGGGGAGCTGTTTTTT	CAWSRGVDTGELFF
TRBV30	NA	TRBJ2-7	TRBD2	TGTGCCTGGGGGGGGACTAGCGGAACCTACGAGCAGTACTTC	CAWGGTSGTYEQYF
TRBV6-1	few	TRBJ2-7	TRBD1	TGTGCCAGCAGTGCCCATCAATCCACACAGGGGTTTCTCTACGAGCAGTACTTC	CASSAHQSTQGFLYEQYF
TRBV27	NA	TRBJ2-1	NA	TGTGCCAGCAGTCCGAAGCGCAGCTCCTACAATGAGCAGTTCTTC	CASSPKRSSYNEQFF
TRBV27	NA	TRBJ2-7	NA	TGTGCCAGCAGCTTCAACCCCTCTAGTCCCTACGAGCAGTACTTC	CASSFNPSSPYEQYF
TRBV30	few	TRBJ1-1	NA	TGTGCCTGGAGTTCCAGCGCGGGATCGACAGCTTTCTTT	CAWSSSAGSTAFF
TRBV5-1	NA	TRBJ2-7	TRBD2	TGCGCCAGCAGCTTGTTCGCGGGAGGGAGCTCCTACGAGCAGTACTTC	CASSLFAGGSSYEQYF
TRBV12-5	NA	TRBJ2-1	TRBD2	TGTGCTAGTGGTTTGGGGACTAGCGGGAGTTACGGTGAGCAGTTCTTC	CASGLGTSGSYGEQFF
TRBV7-3	once	TRBJ2-2	TRBD2	TGTGCCAGCAGCTTCCTAGCGGGGAACACCGGGGAGCTGTTTTTT	CASSFLAGNTGELFF
TRBV9	NA	TRBJ2-5	NA	TGTGCCAGCAGCGCTGGGACAGGAACGGGGGGGACCCAGTACTTC	CASSAGTGTGGTQYF
TRBV19	NA	TRBJ2-4	TRBD1	TGTGCCAGTAGTACCGGACAGGGTTTGACCAAAAACATTCAGTACTTC	CASSTGQGLTKNIQYF
TRBV5-1	NA	TRBJ2-1	TRBD2	TGCGCCAGCAGCGTACTAACTAGCGGGAGCTACAATGAGCAGTTCTTC	CASSVLTSGSYNEQFF
TRBV19	NA	TRBJ1-5	NA	TGTGCCAGTAGTTCCAGGGGCGAACAGCCCCAGCATTTT	CASSSRGEQPQHF
TRBV7-2	NA	TRBJ1-6	NA	TGTGCCAGCAGCTTAGGGCAGCAGGCTAATTCACCCCTCCACTTT	CASSLGQQANSPLHF
TRBV7-3	NA	TRBJ2-3	TRBD2	TGTGCCAGCAGCCCGGGACTAGCGGTCACAGATACGCAGTATTTT	CASSPGLAVTDTQYF